This is a list of T cell receptor beta chains from one sample in a study of vaccination and CD4 T cells after COVID-19. TCRdb recomputed calls from the PCR reads with MiXCR, one row per CDR3 protein. The sample contains about 9,400 distinct CDR3 sequences, 48% of which appear only once. The antigens these receptors bind are not known. The source material was CD4+ T cells from blood, cultured in vitro. The source of these receptors is a human donor in good health. CDR3s include the opening cysteine and the closing phenylalanine or tryptophan. Each record gives: CDR3 DNA, CDR3 protein, clone size, V gene, D gene, J gene. The D gene is left open where the match is weak. Size tells how often a clone was seen (once, few, many) or the class of an expanded clone, and some rows leave it out.

TGTGCCAGCAGGTTGGTAGCGGGAAGATTCGACTCTGGGAATGAGCAGTTCTTC CASRLVAGRFDSGNEQFF - TRBV5-4 TRBD2 TRBJ2-1
TGCGCCAGCAGCTTGGCAGGGGAGCGGGATGGCTACACCTTC CASSLAGERDGYTF - TRBV5-1 - TRBJ1-2
TGTGCCAGCAGTGGAGACAGGGTCTATGGCTACACCTTC CASSGDRVYGYTF few TRBV6-1 TRBD1 TRBJ1-2
TGTGCCAGCGAGCAGGGACCCATGAACACTGAAGCTTTCTTT CASEQGPMNTEAFF - TRBV28 - TRBJ1-1
TGTGCCAGCAGCTCCCGTGTTCGGCAGCCCCAGCATTTT CASSSRVRQPQHF - TRBV7-2 - TRBJ1-5
TGTGCCAGCAGCTTAATCGGTGGGACAGATAATTCACCCCTCCACTTT CASSLIGGTDNSPLHF few TRBV7-8 TRBD1 TRBJ1-6
TGTGCCAGCAGTTACTACTCTTTCGGGGGCACGGAAGCTTTCTTT CASSYYSFGGTEAFF medium-sized TRBV6-2/TRBV6-3 - TRBJ1-1
TGTGCCAGCAGCTTAGTGGGCAGGGGGCTTTTGAACACTGAAGCTTTCTTT CASSLVGRGLLNTEAFF few TRBV7-6 TRBD1 TRBJ1-1
TGTGCCAGCAGGACCCCCGGGGTCTATGGCTACACCTTC CASRTPGVYGYTF - TRBV28 - TRBJ1-2
TGTGCCAGCAGCTTCAGGGGTTGGGGCTACACCTTC CASSFRGWGYTF - TRBV7-2 - TRBJ1-2
TGTGCCAGCAGCTTATCTGGGGAGACCCAGTACTTC CASSLSGETQYF - TRBV7-6 - TRBJ2-5
TGTGCCACCAGCAGAGATACAGGGGTGAAACTGTTTTTT CATSRDTGVKLFF - TRBV15 TRBD1 TRBJ1-4
TGTGCCAGCAGTTTCAGGACAGGGGGTAGAAATTCACCCCTCCACTTT CASSFRTGGRNSPLHF - TRBV12-3/TRBV12-4 TRBD1 TRBJ1-6
TGCAGCGTTATTGAGACAGCTGGAAACACCATATATTTT CSVIETAGNTIYF few TRBV29-1 - TRBJ1-3
TGCAGTGCTGCGTTGCCGGGACTAGCGGGGGGGCCCCAGTATTTT CSAALPGLAGGPQYF - TRBV20-1 TRBD2 TRBJ2-3
TGTGCCAGCAGTTTACGGCCTAGCGGGGCTTTTAGCTACGAGCAGTACTTC CASSLRPSGAFSYEQYF - TRBV27 TRBD2 TRBJ2-7
TGTGCCTGGAGTGTAAGAGGGGGCCTTGGCTACACCTTC CAWSVRGGLGYTF - TRBV30 TRBD1 TRBJ1-2
TGCGCCAGCACCCCCGGGACAGGGCTGATTAAAGAGACCCAGTACTTC CASTPGTGLIKETQYF - TRBV5-1 TRBD1 TRBJ2-5
TGCGCCAGCAGCTTGGAAGAAGGACAGGGGAAGAATGAGCAGTTCTTC CASSLEEGQGKNEQFF - TRBV5-1 TRBD1 TRBJ2-1
TGTGCCAGCAGCCCCTCGGGGGGGCCTGGAGATACGCAGTATTTT CASSPSGGPGDTQYF - TRBV7-2 TRBD2 TRBJ2-3
TGTGCCAGCAGCTTGGGATACAGGACGAACACCGGGGAGCTGTTTTTT CASSLGYRTNTGELFF - TRBV5-8 - TRBJ2-2
TGCGCCAGCAGCCAAGACCGTAGCGGGGGGGCTTCTAGCACAGATACGCAGTATTTT CASSQDRSGGASSTDTQYF - TRBV4-3 TRBD2 TRBJ2-3
TGTGCCAGCAGTTTACGGGTCGGGGCAGGGTACACTGAAGCTTTCTTT CASSLRVGAGYTEAFF - TRBV28 - TRBJ1-1
TGCAGTGCGAGTTTGAATCTGGCGGGACTAGCCAAAAACATTCAGTACTTC CSASLNLAGLAKNIQYF few TRBV20-1 - TRBJ2-4
TGTGCCACCCGGGAGTTCGACACAGATACGCAGTATTTT CATREFDTDTQYF - TRBV15 - TRBJ2-3
TGTGCCAGCTCAGCCGCGGGGGGCTTCACCAATGGCTACACCTTC CASSAAGGFTNGYTF - TRBV19 - TRBJ1-2
TGTGCCAGCAGCCAAGATCGCGGGTACCTTTCCGATACGCAGTATTTT CASSQDRGYLSDTQYF - TRBV4-2 - TRBJ2-3
TGTGCCACCAGCGGAGATCGGCAGGGGGCTGGTGAAAAACTGTTTTTT CATSGDRQGAGEKLFF - TRBV15 TRBD1 TRBJ1-4
TGTGCCAGCAGCTTAGGACGGACCTACGAGCAGTACTTC CASSLGRTYEQYF once TRBV7-6 - TRBJ2-7
TGTGCCAGCAGTAGTCAGGGAGTTCGGTACGAGCAGTACTTC CASSSQGVRYEQYF - TRBV6-1 - TRBJ2-7
TGCAGTGCCATCCCAGGGGGCGGGGGAATCTACAATGAGCAGTTCTTC CSAIPGGGGIYNEQFF few TRBV20-1 - TRBJ2-1
TGTGCCAGCATGAGGATGGGCCATCGGGACACTGAAGCTTTCTTT CASMRMGHRDTEAFF few TRBV6-1 - TRBJ1-1
TGCAGTGCAAACCGGGACAGCTCCCTCGAGCAGTACTTC CSANRDSSLEQYF - TRBV20-1 TRBD1 TRBJ2-7
TGCAGTGCTTTCTCGATGGACTCTGGAAACACCATATATTTT CSAFSMDSGNTIYF - TRBV20-1 - TRBJ1-3
TGCAGCGTTGCCTACAGGGGTATGACTGAAGCTTTCTTT CSVAYRGMTEAFF - TRBV29-1 TRBD1 TRBJ1-1
TGTGCCAGCAGTACACGGCGGGGCCGAGAGACCCAGTACTTC CASSTRRGRETQYF - TRBV6-1 - TRBJ2-5
TGCAGCGTTGCAGTCTATGGCTACACCTTC CSVAVYGYTF - TRBV29-1 - TRBJ1-2
TGCAGCGTTGAAAGCTACCGGGGCTATGGCTACACCTTC CSVESYRGYGYTF - TRBV29-1 - TRBJ1-2
TGTGCCAGCAGAAAAGGCAGCAATCAGCCCCAGCATTTT CASRKGSNQPQHF few TRBV6-1 - TRBJ1-5
TGTGCCAGCAGCTTAGAACCTGTCACACACACTGAAGCTTTCTTT CASSLEPVTHTEAFF - TRBV27 - TRBJ1-1
TGTGCCAGCAGTTTTCGTTTGGGGGGGGGATCCCAAGGGACCCAGTACTTC CASSFRLGGGSQGTQYF few TRBV27 TRBD2 TRBJ2-5
TGTGCCAGCAGTTACACGGGACAGGGAGGTTCACCCCTCCACTTT CASSYTGQGGSPLHF few TRBV6-5 TRBD1 TRBJ1-6
TGTGCCAGCAGCCCGGACTCTGGGCGGGGTGTGAGCACTGAAGCTTTCTTT CASSPDSGRGVSTEAFF - TRBV7-9 - TRBJ1-1